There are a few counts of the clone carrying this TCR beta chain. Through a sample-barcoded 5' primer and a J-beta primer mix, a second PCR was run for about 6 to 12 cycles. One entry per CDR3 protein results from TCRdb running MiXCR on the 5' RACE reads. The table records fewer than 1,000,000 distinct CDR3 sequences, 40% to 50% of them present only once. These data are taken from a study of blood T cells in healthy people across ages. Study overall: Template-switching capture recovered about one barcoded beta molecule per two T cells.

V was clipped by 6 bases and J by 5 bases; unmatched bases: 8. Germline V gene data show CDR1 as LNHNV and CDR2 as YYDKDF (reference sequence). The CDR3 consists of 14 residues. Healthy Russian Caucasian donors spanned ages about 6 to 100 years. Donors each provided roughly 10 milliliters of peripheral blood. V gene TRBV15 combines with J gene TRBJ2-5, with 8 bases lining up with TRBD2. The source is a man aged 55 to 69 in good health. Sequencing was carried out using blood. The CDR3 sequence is CATRGTRGIETQYF. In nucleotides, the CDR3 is TGTGCCACCAGAGGGACTAGGGGGATTGAGACCCAGTACTTC.